Listed below are T cell receptor beta chains from one sample, sequenced in a study of blood T cell repertoires in COVID-19. Data came from immunoSEQ multiplex PCR; TCRdb stores just in-frame clones and leaves some out. Found here are around 40,000 clones, about 87% of them singletons; the top ten hold roughly 4.2%. Sequencing input: peripheral blood. The receptors were gathered from a man aged 40-49 years with COVID-19, enrolled during active disease. Both conserved end residues are part of each CDR3. A D gene is named only where the DNA matches it firmly. Clone size, where shown, is once, few, many, or a class for clones that have expanded.

D gene: NA; clone size: NA; V gene: TRBV30; CDR3 length: 14; J gene: TRBJ2-7; CDR3 protein: CALDVAGNTYEQYF; CDR3 DNA: TGTGCCCTGGATGTGGCAGGCAATACCTACGAGCAGTACTTC
D gene: TRBD1; clone size: NA; V gene: TRBV5-4; CDR3 length: 16; J gene: TRBJ1-2; CDR3 protein: CASSDVFGQGDYGYTF; CDR3 DNA: TGTGCCAGCAGCGACGTGTTTGGACAGGGGGACTATGGCTACACCTTC
D gene: TRBD1; clone size: NA; V gene: TRBV19; CDR3 length: 12; J gene: TRBJ1-2; CDR3 protein: CATRDRGRGYTF; CDR3 DNA: TGTGCCACTCGGGACAGGGGACGAGGCTACACCTTC
D gene: NA; clone size: NA; V gene: TRBV3-1/TRBV3-2; CDR3 length: 12; J gene: TRBJ1-2; CDR3 protein: CASSQGGWGYTF; CDR3 DNA: TGTGCCAGCAGCCAAGGCGGGTGGGGCTACACCTTC
D gene: NA; clone size: NA; V gene: TRBV30; CDR3 length: 14; J gene: TRBJ1-5; CDR3 protein: CAWNYGQKNQPQHF; CDR3 DNA: TGTGCCTGGAATTATGGACAGAAAAATCAGCCCCAGCATTTT
D gene: TRBD1; clone size: NA; V gene: TRBV5-1; CDR3 length: 16; J gene: TRBJ2-5; CDR3 protein: CASSLLGDRGIETQYF; CDR3 DNA: TGCGCCAGCAGCTTGTTGGGGGACAGGGGAATCGAGACCCAGTACTTC
D gene: TRBD2; clone size: NA; V gene: TRBV5-6; CDR3 length: 12; J gene: TRBJ2-7; CDR3 protein: CASGGLGAEQYF; CDR3 DNA: TGTGCCAGCGGGGGACTAGGGGCCGAGCAGTACTTC
D gene: NA; clone size: once; V gene: TRBV6-5; CDR3 length: 14; J gene: TRBJ2-5; CDR3 protein: CASSPRGLGETQYF; CDR3 DNA: TGTGCCAGCAGCCCGCGGGGGCTGGGAGAGACCCAGTACTTC
D gene: NA; clone size: NA; V gene: TRBV25-1; CDR3 length: 11; J gene: TRBJ1-1; CDR3 protein: CASRRNTEAFF; CDR3 DNA: TGTGCCAGCAGGAGGAACACTGAAGCTTTCTTT
D gene: NA; clone size: NA; V gene: TRBV28; CDR3 length: 15; J gene: TRBJ2-4; CDR3 protein: CASSLRGLSKNIQYF; CDR3 DNA: TGTGCCAGCAGTTTGCGGGGCCTCAGCAAAAACATTCAGTACTTC
D gene: NA; clone size: NA; V gene: TRBV5-1; CDR3 length: 14; J gene: TRBJ2-5; CDR3 protein: CASSLGGVSETQYF; CDR3 DNA: TGCGCCAGCAGCTTGGGAGGTGTTTCAGAGACCCAGTACTTC
D gene: TRBD2; clone size: NA; V gene: TRBV28; CDR3 length: 14; J gene: TRBJ2-3; CDR3 protein: CAIVKRESTDTQYF; CDR3 DNA: TGTGCCATCGTTAAGCGGGAAAGCACAGATACGCAGTATTTT
D gene: TRBD2; clone size: NA; V gene: TRBV2; CDR3 length: 14; J gene: TRBJ2-5; CDR3 protein: CASALAGGQETQYF; CDR3 DNA: TGTGCCAGCGCCCTAGCGGGGGGTCAAGAGACCCAGTACTTC
D gene: TRBD1; clone size: NA; V gene: TRBV6-5; CDR3 length: 13; J gene: TRBJ2-7; CDR3 protein: CASFGTGFYEQYF; CDR3 DNA: TGTGCCAGCTTCGGGACAGGGTTTTACGAGCAGTACTTC
D gene: NA; clone size: NA; V gene: TRBV19; CDR3 length: 16; J gene: TRBJ2-1; CDR3 protein: CASSIVGGISYNEQFF; CDR3 DNA: TGTGCCAGTAGTATAGTAGGAGGAATCTCCTACAATGAGCAGTTCTTC
D gene: TRBD1; clone size: NA; V gene: TRBV28; CDR3 length: 13; J gene: TRBJ1-3; CDR3 protein: CAGQGATGNTIYF; CDR3 DNA: TGTGCCGGACAGGGGGCTACCGGAAACACCATATATTTT
D gene: TRBD1; clone size: few; V gene: TRBV28; CDR3 length: 15; J gene: TRBJ1-5; CDR3 protein: CASSSTGTGIKPQHF; CDR3 DNA: TGTGCCAGCAGTTCCACCGGGACAGGAATCAAGCCCCAGCATTTT
D gene: TRBD1; clone size: NA; V gene: TRBV27; CDR3 length: 16; J gene: TRBJ1-2; CDR3 protein: CASSLLGDRGRSGYTF; CDR3 DNA: TGTGCCAGCAGTTTATTGGGGGACAGGGGGCGAAGTGGCTACACCTTC
D gene: NA; clone size: NA; V gene: TRBV30; CDR3 length: 13; J gene: TRBJ1-6; CDR3 protein: CAWRVTWNSPLHF; CDR3 DNA: TGTGCCTGGAGGGTGACATGGAATTCACCCCTCCACTTT
D gene: TRBD2; clone size: NA; V gene: TRBV28; CDR3 length: 15; J gene: TRBJ2-3; CDR3 protein: CASSLRGGSTDTQYF; CDR3 DNA: TGTGCCAGCAGCCTTCGCGGGGGAAGCACAGATACGCAGTATTTT
D gene: NA; clone size: NA; V gene: TRBV11-2; CDR3 length: 16; J gene: TRBJ2-3; CDR3 protein: CASSEYQSVRTDTQYF; CDR3 DNA: TGTGCCAGCAGCGAATACCAAAGCGTGCGCACAGATACGCAGTATTTT
D gene: NA; clone size: few; V gene: TRBV5-6; CDR3 length: 14; J gene: TRBJ2-7; CDR3 protein: CASSHKARVHEQYF; CDR3 DNA: TGTGCCAGCAGCCATAAGGCCAGGGTCCACGAGCAGTACTTC
D gene: TRBD1; clone size: NA; V gene: TRBV5-6; CDR3 length: 15; J gene: TRBJ2-3; CDR3 protein: CASSLGTGRPDTQYF; CDR3 DNA: TGTGCCAGCAGCTTAGGGACAGGGCGCCCAGATACGCAGTATTTT
D gene: TRBD2; clone size: NA; V gene: TRBV5-4; CDR3 length: 13; J gene: TRBJ2-3; CDR3 protein: CAALAGGGDTQYF; CDR3 DNA: TGTGCCGCCCTTGCGGGAGGGGGAGATACGCAGTATTTT
D gene: NA; clone size: NA; V gene: TRBV7-3; CDR3 length: 15; J gene: TRBJ2-1; CDR3 protein: CASSPIVSSYNEQFF; CDR3 DNA: TGTGCCAGCAGCCCCATAGTTAGCTCCTACAATGAGCAGTTCTTC
D gene: NA; clone size: NA; V gene: TRBV19; CDR3 length: 13; J gene: TRBJ1-5; CDR3 protein: CASSISDRQPQHF; CDR3 DNA: TGTGCCAGTAGTATATCAGACAGGCAGCCCCAGCATTTT
D gene: NA; clone size: NA; V gene: TRBV5-4; CDR3 length: 15; J gene: TRBJ2-3; CDR3 protein: CASSSQTAPGDTQYF; CDR3 DNA: TGTGCCAGCAGCTCCCAAACGGCCCCGGGGGATACGCAGTATTTT
D gene: TRBD1; clone size: NA; V gene: TRBV30; CDR3 length: 15; J gene: TRBJ2-5; CDR3 protein: CACHLGTGTRETQYF; CDR3 DNA: TGTGCCTGCCATCTTGGGACAGGGACCAGGGAGACCCAGTACTTC
D gene: NA; clone size: NA; V gene: TRBV6-6; CDR3 length: 16; J gene: TRBJ2-3; CDR3 protein: CASSYSITGITDTQYF; CDR3 DNA: TGTGCCAGCAGTTACTCGATTACAGGGATCACAGATACGCAGTATTTT
D gene: TRBD1; clone size: NA; V gene: TRBV27; CDR3 length: 18; J gene: TRBJ2-1; CDR3 protein: CASSPTSFRDRPYNEQFF; CDR3 DNA: TGTGCCAGCAGTCCAACATCATTCCGGGACAGACCCTACAATGAGCAGTTCTTC
D gene: TRBD1; clone size: once; V gene: TRBV19; CDR3 length: 17; J gene: TRBJ2-7; CDR3 protein: CASSMRLGTATQYEQYF; CDR3 DNA: TGTGCCAGTAGTATGAGATTGGGGACAGCTACCCAATACGAGCAGTACTTC
D gene: TRBD1; clone size: NA; V gene: TRBV6-5; CDR3 length: 15; J gene: TRBJ2-4; CDR3 protein: CASRFEGQGAYIQYF; CDR3 DNA: TGTGCCAGCAGATTCGAAGGACAGGGAGCGTACATTCAGTACTTC
D gene: NA; clone size: NA; V gene: TRBV11-2; CDR3 length: 15; J gene: TRBJ1-4; CDR3 protein: CASSLDGGFGEKLFF; CDR3 DNA: TGTGCCAGCAGCTTAGATGGGGGGTTTGGGGAAAAACTGTTTTTT
D gene: TRBD2; clone size: NA; V gene: TRBV5-5; CDR3 length: 17; J gene: TRBJ2-2; CDR3 protein: CASSFVPASGPTGELFF; CDR3 DNA: TGTGCCAGCAGCTTCGTCCCGGCTAGCGGGCCCACCGGGGAGCTGTTTTTT
D gene: NA; clone size: NA; V gene: TRBV10-3; CDR3 length: 13; J gene: TRBJ1-2; CDR3 protein: CAISGTGNYGYTF; CDR3 DNA: TGTGCCATCAGTGGAACAGGGAACTATGGCTACACCTTC
D gene: NA; clone size: NA; V gene: TRBV18; CDR3 length: 16; J gene: TRBJ2-1; CDR3 protein: CASSPKETVSYNEQFF; CDR3 DNA: TGTGCCAGCTCACCAAAAGAAACAGTCTCCTACAATGAGCAGTTCTTC
D gene: NA; clone size: NA; V gene: TRBV18; CDR3 length: 12; J gene: TRBJ1-1; CDR3 protein: CASSPKGQEAFF; CDR3 DNA: TGTGCCAGCTCACCGAAGGGGCAGGAAGCTTTCTTT
D gene: NA; clone size: NA; V gene: TRBV28; CDR3 length: 16; J gene: TRBJ1-5; CDR3 protein: CASSSPADSGDQPQHF; CDR3 DNA: TGTGCCAGCAGTTCCCCAGCGGACAGCGGGGATCAGCCCCAGCATTTT
D gene: NA; clone size: NA; V gene: TRBV18; CDR3 length: 14; J gene: TRBJ2-1; CDR3 protein: CASSPTGLGVEQFF; CDR3 DNA: TGTGCCAGCTCACCAACCGGGCTAGGGGTTGAGCAGTTCTTC
D gene: TRBD2; clone size: NA; V gene: TRBV5-5; CDR3 length: 18; J gene: TRBJ2-1; CDR3 protein: CASSSGLAGASSYNEQFF; CDR3 DNA: TGTGCCAGCAGCTCCGGACTAGCGGGGGCTAGCTCCTACAATGAGCAGTTCTTC
D gene: TRBD2; clone size: NA; V gene: TRBV7-9; CDR3 length: 16; J gene: TRBJ2-4; CDR3 protein: CASSLVGRERENIQYF; CDR3 DNA: TGTGCCAGCAGCTTAGTAGGGAGGGAGCGGGAAAACATTCAGTACTTC
D gene: TRBD1; clone size: NA; V gene: TRBV5-1; CDR3 length: 16; J gene: TRBJ2-3; CDR3 protein: CASSRGQGAETDTQYF; CDR3 DNA: TGCGCCAGCAGCCGCGGACAGGGGGCAGAAACAGATACGCAGTATTTT
D gene: NA; clone size: NA; V gene: TRBV10-3; CDR3 length: 17; J gene: TRBJ1-6; CDR3 protein: CAISPKGGTTYNSPLHF; CDR3 DNA: TGTGCCATCAGTCCCAAGGGGGGGACAACCTATAATTCACCCCTCCACTTT
D gene: NA; clone size: NA; V gene: TRBV5-1; CDR3 length: 18; J gene: TRBJ1-6; CDR3 protein: CASSLGPTTGSGNSPLHF; CDR3 DNA: TGCGCCAGCAGCTTGGGCCCCACCACAGGGTCGGGTAATTCACCCCTCCACTTT
D gene: TRBD2; clone size: NA; V gene: TRBV5-1; CDR3 length: 15; J gene: TRBJ2-2; CDR3 protein: CASSSSGSNAGELFF; CDR3 DNA: TGCGCCAGCAGCTCCAGCGGGAGTAACGCCGGGGAGCTGTTTTTT
D gene: NA; clone size: NA; V gene: TRBV11-3; CDR3 length: 15; J gene: TRBJ2-3; CDR3 protein: CASSSGILPQDTQYF; CDR3 DNA: TGTGCCAGCAGCTCCGGGATACTCCCCCAAGATACGCAGTATTTT
D gene: NA; clone size: NA; V gene: TRBV5-4; CDR3 length: 14; J gene: TRBJ2-7; CDR3 protein: CASSFPDPPGEQYF; CDR3 DNA: TGTGCCAGCAGCTTCCCTGACCCTCCAGGCGAGCAGTACTTC
D gene: NA; clone size: NA; V gene: TRBV3-1/TRBV3-2; CDR3 length: 12; J gene: TRBJ2-5; CDR3 protein: CASSPPRETQYF; CDR3 DNA: TGTGCCAGCAGCCCTCCTAGGGAGACCCAGTACTTC
D gene: TRBD1; clone size: once; V gene: TRBV14; CDR3 length: 19; J gene: TRBJ1-6; CDR3 protein: CASSQDHHRGNSYNSPLHF; CDR3 DNA: TGTGCCAGCAGCCAAGACCATCACAGGGGAAACTCCTATAATTCACCCCTCCACTTT
D gene: NA; clone size: few; V gene: TRBV6-5; CDR3 length: 13; J gene: TRBJ2-7; CDR3 protein: CASRRGLPYEQYF; CDR3 DNA: TGTGCCAGCAGGAGGGGGTTACCCTACGAGCAGTACTTC
D gene: TRBD1; clone size: NA; V gene: TRBV5-1; CDR3 length: 15; J gene: TRBJ1-2; CDR3 protein: CASTLRGTGLEGYTF; CDR3 DNA: TGCGCCAGCACCCTCAGGGGGACAGGGCTAGAAGGCTACACCTTC
D gene: NA; clone size: few; V gene: TRBV6-2/TRBV6-3; CDR3 length: 15; J gene: TRBJ1-5; CDR3 protein: CASSYLTHSNQPQHF; CDR3 DNA: TGTGCCAGCAGTTACCTAACTCATAGCAATCAGCCCCAGCATTTT
D gene: NA; clone size: NA; V gene: TRBV6-5; CDR3 length: 14; J gene: TRBJ1-1; CDR3 protein: CASSYGYGSTEAFF; CDR3 DNA: TGTGCCAGCAGTTACGGTTACGGGAGCACTGAAGCTTTCTTT
D gene: NA; clone size: NA; V gene: TRBV19; CDR3 length: 15; J gene: TRBJ2-1; CDR3 protein: CASSIAATTYNEQFF; CDR3 DNA: TGTGCCAGTAGTATTGCGGCTACAACCTACAATGAGCAGTTCTTC